These T cell receptor beta chains were read from a single sample in a study of blood T cell repertoires in COVID-19. Some clones are missing from TCRdb's copy, which holds only in-frame ones; the method was immunoSEQ multiplex PCR. The sample holds approximately 120,000 clones; more than 75% are singletons and the top ten take approximately 8.1%. Source material: peripheral blood. These receptors were obtained from a man aged 45-65 years with acute or convalescent COVID-19. CDR3s include the opening cysteine and the closing phenylalanine or tryptophan. A D gene is named only where the DNA matches it firmly. Rows may omit the clone size; those that give it use once, few, many or a size class.

>-|15|-|TRBJ2-3|TRBV7-9
CASSPLRVATDTQYF
TGTGCCAGCAGCCCCCTCCGGGTAGCTACAGATACGCAGTATTTT
>-|15|-|TRBJ2-3|TRBV11-2
CASSLLAQNTDTQYF
TGTGCCAGCAGCTTACTAGCGCAAAACACAGATACGCAGTATTTT
>-|14|-|TRBJ1-4|TRBV6-2/TRBV6-3
CASSYQGTNEKLFF
TGTGCCAGCAGTTACCAGGGGACTAATGAAAAACTGTTTTTT
>-|13|-|TRBJ1-1|TRBV13
CASRQRGGDEAFF
TGTGCCAGCAGACAGCGGGGGGGTGATGAAGCTTTCTTT
>-|16|-|TRBJ1-3|TRBV10-3
CAISEIGPSSGNTIYF
TGTGCCATCAGTGAGATAGGCCCTAGCTCTGGAAACACCATATATTTT
>once|16|TRBD1|TRBJ1-2|TRBV5-3
CARSRDSLFLNYGYTF
TGTGCCAGAAGCAGGGACAGCCTGTTCCTTAACTATGGCTACACCTTC
>-|16|-|TRBJ1-2|TRBV15
CATSRDVSPVNYGYTF
TGTGCCACCAGCAGAGATGTCTCTCCGGTTAACTATGGCTACACCTTC
>-|14|-|TRBJ2-6|TRBV7-7
CASSPGSGANVLTF
TGTGCCAGCAGCCCGGGCTCTGGGGCCAACGTCCTGACTTTC
>-|13|-|TRBJ2-5|TRBV19
CASSIGRVETQYF
TGTGCCAGTAGTATCGGCAGGGTAGAGACCCAGTACTTC
>-|18|-|TRBJ2-2|TRBV11-3
CASSYGSRRGHGTGELFF
TGTGCCAGCAGCTACGGCTCACGGAGGGGGCACGGCACCGGGGAGCTGTTTTTT
>-|16|TRBD1|TRBJ1-1|TRBV18
CASSPIQGGGSTEAFF
TGTGCCAGCTCACCAATCCAGGGGGGAGGAAGCACTGAAGCTTTCTTT
>-|15|-|TRBJ1-2|TRBV2
CASSPYIDRYYGYTF
TGTGCCAGCAGTCCTTACATAGACAGGTACTATGGCTACACCTTC
>-|14|-|TRBJ2-1|TRBV6-2/TRBV6-3
CASSYSIYGDEQFF
TGTGCCAGCAGTTACTCGATCTACGGGGATGAGCAGTTCTTC
>-|11|-|TRBJ1-1|TRBV2
CASSTVVGAFF
TGTGCCAGCAGTACGGTAGTTGGAGCTTTCTTT
>-|15|TRBD1|TRBJ2-1|TRBV6-4
CASSRDRGPYNEQFF
TGTGCCAGCAGTCGAGACAGGGGGCCCTACAATGAGCAGTTCTTC